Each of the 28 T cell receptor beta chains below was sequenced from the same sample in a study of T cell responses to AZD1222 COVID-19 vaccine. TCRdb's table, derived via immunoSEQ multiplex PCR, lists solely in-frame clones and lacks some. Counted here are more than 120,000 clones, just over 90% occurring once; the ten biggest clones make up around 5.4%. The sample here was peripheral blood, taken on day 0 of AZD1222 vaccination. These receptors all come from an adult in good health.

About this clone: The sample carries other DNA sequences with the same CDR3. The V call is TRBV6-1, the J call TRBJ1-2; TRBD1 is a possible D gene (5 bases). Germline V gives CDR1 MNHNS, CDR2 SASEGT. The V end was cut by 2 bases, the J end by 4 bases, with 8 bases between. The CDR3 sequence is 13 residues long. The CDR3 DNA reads TGTGCCAGCAGTGAAAGGGGCGGCTATGGCTACACCTTC. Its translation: CASSERGGYGYTF.

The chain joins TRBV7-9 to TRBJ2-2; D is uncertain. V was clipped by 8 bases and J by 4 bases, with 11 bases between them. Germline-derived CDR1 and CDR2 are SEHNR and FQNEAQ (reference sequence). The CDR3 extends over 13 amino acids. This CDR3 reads CASSGPGTGELFF. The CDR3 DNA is TGTGCCAGCTCTGGGCCGGGCACCGGGGAGCTGTTTTTT.

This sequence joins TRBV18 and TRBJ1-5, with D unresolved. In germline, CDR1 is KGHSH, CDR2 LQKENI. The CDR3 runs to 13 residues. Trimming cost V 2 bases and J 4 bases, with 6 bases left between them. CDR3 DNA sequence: TGTGCCAGCTCACCAACGGATAATCAGCCCCAGCATTTT. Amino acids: CASSPTDNQPQHF. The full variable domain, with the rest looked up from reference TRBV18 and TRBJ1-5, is NAGVMQNPRHLVRRRGQEARLRCSPMKGHSHVYWYRQLPEEGLKFMVYLQKENIIDESGMPKERFSAEFPKEGPSILRIQQVVRGDSAAYFCASSPTDNQPQHFGDGTRLSIL.

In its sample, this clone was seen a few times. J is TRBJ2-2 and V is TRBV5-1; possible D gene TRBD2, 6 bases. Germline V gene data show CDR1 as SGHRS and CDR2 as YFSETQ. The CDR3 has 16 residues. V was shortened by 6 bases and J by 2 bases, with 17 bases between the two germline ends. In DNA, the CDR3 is TGCGCCAGCAAGGCCCCGGGGGTTCAAAACACCGGGGAGCTGTTTTTT. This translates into CASKAPGVQNTGELFF.

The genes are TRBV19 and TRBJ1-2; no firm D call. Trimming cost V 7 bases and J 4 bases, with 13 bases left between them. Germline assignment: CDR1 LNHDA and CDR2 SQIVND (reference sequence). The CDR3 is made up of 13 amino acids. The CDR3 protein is CASTTTRSYGYTF. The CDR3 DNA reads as TGTGCCAGTACCACAACCCGCAGCTATGGCTACACCTTC.

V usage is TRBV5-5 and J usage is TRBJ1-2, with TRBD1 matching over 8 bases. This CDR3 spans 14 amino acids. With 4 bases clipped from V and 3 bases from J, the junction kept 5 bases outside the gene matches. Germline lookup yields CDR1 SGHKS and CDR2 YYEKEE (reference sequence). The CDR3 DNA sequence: TGTGCCAGCAGCGTCAGACAGGGGCACTATGGCTACACCTTC. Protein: CASSVRQGHYGYTF.

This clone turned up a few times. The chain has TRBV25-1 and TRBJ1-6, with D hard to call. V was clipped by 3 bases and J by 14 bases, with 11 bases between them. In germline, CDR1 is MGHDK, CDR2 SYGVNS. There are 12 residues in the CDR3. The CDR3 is CASSDNARALHF. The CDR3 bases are TGTGCCAGCAGTGATAATGCGAGGGCCCTCCACTTT.

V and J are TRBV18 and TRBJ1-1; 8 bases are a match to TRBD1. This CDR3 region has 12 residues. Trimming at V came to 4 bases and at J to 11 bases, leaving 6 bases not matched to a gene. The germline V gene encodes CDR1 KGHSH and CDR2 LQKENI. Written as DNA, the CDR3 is TGTGCCAGCTCACAGGACAGGGATCGCGCTTTCTTT. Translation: CASSQDRDRAFF.

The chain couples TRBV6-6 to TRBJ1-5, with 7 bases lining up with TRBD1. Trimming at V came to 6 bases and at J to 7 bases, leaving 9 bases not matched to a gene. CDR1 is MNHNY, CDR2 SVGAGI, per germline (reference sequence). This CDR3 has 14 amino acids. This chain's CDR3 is CASSPAGGEQPQHF. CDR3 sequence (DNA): TGTGCCAGCAGCCCTGCAGGGGGAGAACAGCCCCAGCATTTT.

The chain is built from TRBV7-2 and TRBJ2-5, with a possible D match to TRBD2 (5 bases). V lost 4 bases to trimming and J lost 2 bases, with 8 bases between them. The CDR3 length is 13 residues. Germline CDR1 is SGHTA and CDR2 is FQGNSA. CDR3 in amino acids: CASSWTEQETQYF. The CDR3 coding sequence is TGTGCCAGCAGCTGGACTGAGCAAGAGACCCAGTACTTC.

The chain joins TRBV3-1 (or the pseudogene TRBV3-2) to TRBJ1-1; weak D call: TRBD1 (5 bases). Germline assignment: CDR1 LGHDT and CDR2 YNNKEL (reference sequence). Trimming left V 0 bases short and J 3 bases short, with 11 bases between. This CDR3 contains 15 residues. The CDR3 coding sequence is TGTGCCAGCAGCCAAGATTACAGGCAGGACACTGAAGCTTTCTTT. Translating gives CASSQDYRQDTEAFF.

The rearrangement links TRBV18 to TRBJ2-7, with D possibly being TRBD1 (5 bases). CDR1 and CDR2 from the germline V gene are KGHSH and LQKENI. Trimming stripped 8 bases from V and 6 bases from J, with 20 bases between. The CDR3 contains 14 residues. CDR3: CASAVASGAREQYF. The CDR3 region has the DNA TGTGCCAGCGCGGTGGCTAGTGGGGCACGCGAGCAGTACTTC.

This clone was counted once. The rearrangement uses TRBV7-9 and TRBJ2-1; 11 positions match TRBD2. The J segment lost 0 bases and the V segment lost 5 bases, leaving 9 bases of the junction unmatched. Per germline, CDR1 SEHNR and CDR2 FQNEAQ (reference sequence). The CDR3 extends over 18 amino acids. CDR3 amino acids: CASSPKQGLAVSYNEQFF. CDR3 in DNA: TGTGCCAGCAGCCCCAAACAGGGACTAGCGGTCTCCTACAATGAGCAGTTCTTC.

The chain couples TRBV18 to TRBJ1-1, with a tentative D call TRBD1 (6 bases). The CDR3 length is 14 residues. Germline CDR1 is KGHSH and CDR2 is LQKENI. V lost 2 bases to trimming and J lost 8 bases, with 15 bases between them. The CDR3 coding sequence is TGTGCCAGCTCACCAATGGGTGACAGGAGGGAAGCTTTCTTT. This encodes CASSPMGDRREAFF.

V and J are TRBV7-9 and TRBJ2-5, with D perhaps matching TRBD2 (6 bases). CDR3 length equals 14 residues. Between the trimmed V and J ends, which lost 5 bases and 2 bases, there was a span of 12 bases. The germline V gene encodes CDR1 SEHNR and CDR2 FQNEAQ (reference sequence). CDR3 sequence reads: CASSPDYTQETQYF. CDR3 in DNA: TGTGCCAGCAGCCCGGACTACACGCAAGAGACCCAGTACTTC.

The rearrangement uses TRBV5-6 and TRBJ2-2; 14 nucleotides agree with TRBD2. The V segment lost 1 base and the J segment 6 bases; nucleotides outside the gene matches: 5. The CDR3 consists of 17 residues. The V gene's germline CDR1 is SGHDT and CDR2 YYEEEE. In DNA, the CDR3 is TGTGCCAGCAGCTTGTCGGGACTAGCGGGAGAGGCCGGGGAGCTGTTTTTT. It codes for CASSLSGLAGEAGELFF.

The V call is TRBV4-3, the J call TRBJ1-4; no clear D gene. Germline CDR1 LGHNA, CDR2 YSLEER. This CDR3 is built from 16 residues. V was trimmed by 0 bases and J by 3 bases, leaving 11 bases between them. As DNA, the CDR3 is TGCGCCAGCAGCCAAGATCCCCGGGATCCTAATGAAAAACTGTTTTTT. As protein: CASSQDPRDPNEKLFF.

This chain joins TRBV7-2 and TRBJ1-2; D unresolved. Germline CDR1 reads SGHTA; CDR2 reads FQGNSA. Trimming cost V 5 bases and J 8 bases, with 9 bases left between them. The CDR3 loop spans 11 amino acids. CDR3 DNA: TGTGCCAGCAGCACTGGTGGAGGCTACACCTTC. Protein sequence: CASSTGGGYTF.

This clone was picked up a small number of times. This chain's CDR3 is CSVPGDRLKGLLHNEQFF. As DNA, the CDR3 is TGCAGCGTCCCGGGCGACCGACTCAAGGGACTCCTCCACAATGAGCAGTTCTTC. This chain uses TRBV29-1 with TRBJ2-1; tentatively, D is TRBD2 (6 bases). The CDR3 is made up of 18 amino acids. Germline lookup yields CDR1 SQVTM and CDR2 ANQGSEA. V was cut by 6 bases and J by 5 bases, with 29 bases left in between.

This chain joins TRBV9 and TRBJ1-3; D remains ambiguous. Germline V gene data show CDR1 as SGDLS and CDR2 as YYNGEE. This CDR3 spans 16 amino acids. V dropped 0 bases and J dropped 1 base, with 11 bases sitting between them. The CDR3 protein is CASSVDPRRSGNTIYF. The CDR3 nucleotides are TGTGCCAGCAGCGTAGATCCGAGGCGGTCTGGAAACACCATATATTTT.

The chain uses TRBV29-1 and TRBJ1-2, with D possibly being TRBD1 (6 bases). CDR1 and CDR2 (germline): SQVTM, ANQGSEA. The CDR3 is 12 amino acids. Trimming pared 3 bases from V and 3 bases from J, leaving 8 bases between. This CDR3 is CSVEEGDYGYTF. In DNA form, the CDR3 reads TGCAGCGTTGAGGAGGGGGACTATGGCTACACCTTC. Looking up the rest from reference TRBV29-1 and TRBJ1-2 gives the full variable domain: SAVISQKPSRDICQRGTSLTIQCQVDSQVTMMFWYRQQPGQSLTLIATANQGSEATYESGFVIDKFPISRPNLTFSTLTVSNMSPEDSSIYLCSVEEGDYGYTFGSGTRLTVV.

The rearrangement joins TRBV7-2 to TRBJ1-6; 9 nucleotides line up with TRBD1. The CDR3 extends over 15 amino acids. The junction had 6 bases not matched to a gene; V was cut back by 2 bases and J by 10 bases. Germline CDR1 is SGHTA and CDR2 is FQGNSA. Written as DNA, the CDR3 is TGTGCCAGCAGCTTATCCGGACAGGGGCAGTCACCCCTCCACTTT. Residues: CASSLSGQGQSPLHF.

The CDR3 loop reads CATSSPPGGEQFF. The CDR3 DNA reads as TGTGCCACCAGCAGTCCTCCGGGGGGTGAGCAGTTCTTC. The chain carries TRBV15 and TRBJ2-1, with 7 bases fitting TRBD2. Germline V lookup: CDR1 LNHNV, CDR2 YYDKDF (reference sequence). Trimming at V came to 3 bases and at J to 9 bases, leaving 5 bases not matched to a gene. There are 13 residues in the CDR3.

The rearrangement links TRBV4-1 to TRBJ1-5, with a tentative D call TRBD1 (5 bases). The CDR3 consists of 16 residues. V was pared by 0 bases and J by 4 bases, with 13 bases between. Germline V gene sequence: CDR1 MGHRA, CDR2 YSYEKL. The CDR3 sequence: CASSQDVGRSNQPQHF. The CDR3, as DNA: TGCGCCAGCAGCCAAGATGTGGGGCGGTCAAATCAGCCCCAGCATTTT.

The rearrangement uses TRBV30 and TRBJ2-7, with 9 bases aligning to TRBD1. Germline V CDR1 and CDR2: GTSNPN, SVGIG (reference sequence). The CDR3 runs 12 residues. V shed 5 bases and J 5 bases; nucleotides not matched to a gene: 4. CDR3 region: CAWGTGRNEQYF. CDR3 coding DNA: TGTGCCTGGGGGACAGGGAGGAACGAGCAGTACTTC. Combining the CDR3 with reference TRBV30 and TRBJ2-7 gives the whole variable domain SQTIHQWPATLVQPVGSPLSLECTVEGTSNPNLYWYRQAAGRGLQLLFYSVGIGQISSEVPQNLSASRPQDRQFILSSKKLLLSDSGFYLCAWGTGRNEQYFGPGTRLTVT.

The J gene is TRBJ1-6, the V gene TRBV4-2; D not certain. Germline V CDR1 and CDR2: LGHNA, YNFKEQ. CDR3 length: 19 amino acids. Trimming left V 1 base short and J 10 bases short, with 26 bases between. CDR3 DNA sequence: TGTGCCAGCAGCCAAGCGGCGGCGGCCCGAGGGCAGCGAGGATCACCCCTCCACTTT. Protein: CASSQAAAARGQRGSPLHF.

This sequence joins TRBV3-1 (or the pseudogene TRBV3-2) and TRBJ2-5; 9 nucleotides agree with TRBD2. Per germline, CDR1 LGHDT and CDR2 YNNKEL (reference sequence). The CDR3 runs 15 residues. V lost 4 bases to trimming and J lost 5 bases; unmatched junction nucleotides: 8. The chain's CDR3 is CASSPPGLAGETQYF. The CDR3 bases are TGTGCCAGCAGCCCCCCGGGACTAGCAGGGGAGACCCAGTACTTC.

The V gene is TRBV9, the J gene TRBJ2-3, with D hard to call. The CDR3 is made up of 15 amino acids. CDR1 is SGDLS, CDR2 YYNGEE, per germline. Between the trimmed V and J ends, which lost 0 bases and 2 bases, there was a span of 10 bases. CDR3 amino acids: CASSVDPINTDTQYF. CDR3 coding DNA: TGTGCCAGCAGCGTAGATCCCATAAACACAGATACGCAGTATTTT.